A selection of T cell receptor beta chains follows, all from one sample in a study of blood T cell repertoires in COVID-19. The assay was immunoSEQ multiplex PCR, and TCRdb's table has in-frame clones only and misses some. The sample lists under 95,000 clones, approximately 90% occurring once. Sequenced material: peripheral blood. The source is a woman aged 45 to 65 in a cohort sampled during active COVID-19. CDR3s include the opening cysteine and the closing phenylalanine or tryptophan. The D gene is left open where the match is weak. Expanded clones are given a class, and other clones once, few, many or no size at all.

D: TRBD2
V: TRBV9
length: 16
J: TRBJ2-3
size: -
CDR3: CASSVYSGGYTDTQYF
DNA: TGTGCCAGCAGCGTGTATAGCGGGGGGTACACAGATACGCAGTATTTT

D: TRBD1
V: TRBV3-1/TRBV3-2
length: 16
J: TRBJ1-6
size: -
CDR3: CASSQEGQGGNSPLHF
DNA: TGTGCCAGCAGCCAAGAAGGACAGGGGGGTAATTCACCCCTCCACTTT

D: TRBD1
V: TRBV9
length: 16
J: TRBJ2-5
size: -
CDR3: CASSYQPSDRVETQYF
DNA: TGTGCCAGCAGCTATCAGCCCTCAGACAGGGTGGAGACCCAGTACTTC

D: -
V: TRBV7-9
length: 15
J: TRBJ1-4
size: once
CDR3: CASSLSQGTNEKLFF
DNA: TGTGCCAGCAGCTTATCCCAGGGAACTAATGAAAAACTGTTTTTT

D: -
V: TRBV7-8
length: 16
J: TRBJ2-2
size: -
CDR3: CASSGGAGRLTGELFF
DNA: TGTGCCAGCAGCGGGGGGGCGGGACGATTAACCGGGGAGCTGTTTTTT

D: TRBD1
V: TRBV20-1
length: 11
J: TRBJ2-7
size: -
CDR3: CSAWTGAEQYF
DNA: TGCAGTGCATGGACAGGGGCCGAGCAGTACTTC

D: -
V: TRBV7-9
length: 12
J: TRBJ2-7
size: -
CDR3: CASSSVYYEQYF
DNA: TGTGCCAGCAGCTCCGTTTACTACGAGCAGTACTTC

D: TRBD1
V: TRBV29-1
length: 10
J: TRBJ1-1
size: -
CDR3: CSVGGTGAFF
DNA: TGCAGCGTGGGAGGGACAGGCGCTTTCTTT

D: TRBD2
V: TRBV29-1
length: 13
J: TRBJ2-3
size: -
CDR3: CSTYSGNTDTQYF
DNA: TGCAGCACCTATAGCGGGAACACAGATACGCAGTATTTT

D: -
V: TRBV7-9
length: 13
J: TRBJ1-1
size: -
CDR3: CASRLQASTEAFF
DNA: TGTGCCAGCAGATTACAGGCTTCCACTGAAGCTTTCTTT

D: TRBD1
V: TRBV5-4
length: 15
J: TRBJ2-7
size: once
CDR3: CASSLGGQVSYEQYF
DNA: TGTGCCAGCAGCTTGGGCGGACAGGTTTCCTACGAGCAGTACTTC

D: -
V: TRBV3-1/TRBV3-2
length: 14
J: TRBJ1-1
size: once
CDR3: CASSQDTGVTEAFF
DNA: TGTGCCAGCAGCCAAGATACAGGAGTCACTGAAGCTTTCTTT

D: TRBD2
V: TRBV7-9
length: 15
J: TRBJ2-3
size: -
CDR3: CASSKRGALPDTQYF
DNA: TGTGCCAGCAGTAAGCGGGGGGCCCTCCCAGATACGCAGTATTTT

D: TRBD2
V: TRBV5-4
length: 18
J: TRBJ2-3
size: -
CDR3: CASSSGLAGGLRTDTQYF
DNA: TGTGCCAGCAGCAGCGGACTAGCGGGGGGGCTGCGCACAGATACGCAGTATTTT

D: -
V: TRBV7-9
length: 15
J: TRBJ1-4
size: once
CDR3: CASSLSQGYNEKLFF
DNA: TGTGCCAGCAGCTTATCTCAGGGCTATAATGAAAAACTGTTTTTT

D: -
V: TRBV9
length: 13
J: TRBJ2-1
size: -
CDR3: CASSVAPGVQQFF
DNA: TGTGCCAGCAGCGTAGCTCCGGGGGTGCAGCAGTTCTTC

D: -
V: TRBV7-2
length: 21
J: TRBJ2-1
size: -
CDR3: CASSSAFRGETSAPSYNEQFF
DNA: TGTGCCAGCAGCTCAGCATTCAGGGGGGAGACTAGCGCCCCCTCCTACAATGAGCAGTTCTTC

D: TRBD1
V: TRBV6-5
length: 14
J: TRBJ2-7
size: once
CDR3: CASKTGTGGYEQYF
DNA: TGTGCCAGCAAAACCGGGACAGGGGGCTACGAGCAGTACTTC

D: -
V: TRBV12-2
length: 19
J: TRBJ2-5
size: many
CDR3: CATRPTKGSSGNCEKTQYF
DNA: TGTGCAACCCGCCCAACAAAGGGTTCTAGCGGGAATTGCGAAAAGACCCAGTACTTC

D: TRBD2
V: TRBV5-1
length: 15
J: TRBJ2-1
size: -
CDR3: CASRPTSGSAHEQFF
DNA: TGCGCCAGCAGACCTACTAGCGGGAGTGCCCATGAGCAGTTCTTC

D: -
V: TRBV12-3/TRBV12-4
length: 13
J: TRBJ2-3
size: -
CDR3: CASGALGEDTQYF
DNA: TGTGCCAGCGGGGCCCTTGGGGAAGATACGCAGTATTTT

D: TRBD1
V: TRBV6-5
length: 14
J: TRBJ2-7
size: -
CDR3: CASSRQGLDYEQYF
DNA: TGTGCCAGCAGCCGACAGGGTTTGGACTACGAGCAGTACTTC

D: -
V: TRBV5-1
length: 16
J: TRBJ1-1
size: -
CDR3: CASSPRQYGRRAEAFF
DNA: TGCGCCAGCAGCCCTCGACAGTATGGACGCCGGGCTGAAGCTTTCTTT

D: TRBD2
V: TRBV7-8
length: 17
J: TRBJ2-1
size: -
CDR3: CASSLEFAGGTYNEQFF
DNA: TGTGCCAGCAGCTTAGAGTTTGCGGGGGGTACTTACAATGAGCAGTTCTTC

D: -
V: TRBV27
length: 12
J: TRBJ2-1
size: -
CDR3: CASSLMSGNQFF
DNA: TGTGCCAGCAGTTTAATGTCAGGGAATCAATTCTTC

D: TRBD1
V: TRBV6-5
length: 14
J: TRBJ1-4
size: -
CDR3: CASRWTGGGEKLFF
DNA: TGTGCCAGCAGGTGGACAGGGGGCGGTGAAAAACTGTTTTTT

D: TRBD2
V: TRBV19
length: 16
J: TRBJ2-3
size: -
CDR3: CASSPRTSSGTDTQYF
DNA: TGTGCCAGTAGTCCAAGGACTAGCAGTGGCACAGATACGCAGTATTTT

D: TRBD1
V: TRBV6-6
length: 14
J: TRBJ1-1
size: -
CDR3: CASNPGQGNTEAFF
DNA: TGTGCCAGCAACCCGGGACAGGGGAACACTGAAGCTTTCTTT

D: TRBD1
V: TRBV5-4
length: 14
J: TRBJ2-1
size: once
CDR3: CASSLRQGTNEQFF
DNA: TGTGCCAGCAGCTTGCGACAGGGGACCAATGAGCAGTTCTTC

D: -
V: TRBV9
length: 17
J: TRBJ1-2
size: -
CDR3: CASSAATDRRAVYGYTF
DNA: TGTGCCAGCAGCGCAGCGACAGATCGAAGGGCGGTCTATGGCTACACCTTC

D: -
V: TRBV5-4
length: 14
J: TRBJ1-2
size: -
CDR3: CASSLPGFQYGYTF
DNA: TGTGCCAGCAGCTTACCCGGGTTTCAATATGGCTACACCTTC

D: TRBD2
V: TRBV19
length: 16
J: TRBJ2-1
size: -
CDR3: CASSIIAGAFYNEQFF
DNA: TGTGCCAGTAGTATAATAGCGGGAGCGTTCTACAATGAGCAGTTCTTC

D: TRBD2
V: TRBV7-9
length: 13
J: TRBJ2-1
size: -
CDR3: CASSTSGRFEQFF
DNA: TGTGCCAGCAGCACTAGCGGGAGGTTTGAGCAGTTCTTC

D: TRBD1
V: TRBV27
length: 18
J: TRBJ1-1
size: -
CDR3: CASSLSTLRTGVNTEAFF
DNA: TGTGCCAGCAGTTTATCTACCCTCCGGACAGGGGTGAACACTGAAGCTTTCTTT

D: -
V: TRBV3-1/TRBV3-2
length: 15
J: TRBJ2-1
size: -
CDR3: CASSPTIRGNNEQFF
DNA: TGTGCCAGCAGCCCGACCATTCGGGGAAACAATGAGCAGTTCTTC

D: -
V: TRBV5-4
length: 14
J: TRBJ1-2
size: -
CDR3: CASSLDGRGHGYTF
DNA: TGTGCCAGCAGCTTGGACGGCAGGGGCCATGGCTACACCTTC

D: TRBD1
V: TRBV10-3
length: 18
J: TRBJ1-1
size: -
CDR3: CAISGTGGPINMNTEAFF
DNA: TGTGCCATCTCCGGGACAGGGGGACCCATCAATATGAACACTGAAGCTTTCTTT

D: TRBD1
V: TRBV6-5
length: 13
J: TRBJ1-2
size: -
CDR3: CASNAGGGYGYTF
DNA: TGTGCCAGCAACGCAGGGGGTGGCTATGGCTACACCTTC

D: -
V: TRBV9
length: 14
J: TRBJ2-2
size: -
CDR3: CASSRDTNTGELFF
DNA: TGTGCCAGCAGCCGGGACACTAACACCGGGGAGCTGTTTTTT

D: -
V: TRBV19
length: 17
J: TRBJ2-6
size: -
CDR3: CASSIGPGNPGANVLTF
DNA: TGTGCCAGTAGTATCGGTCCAGGGAATCCTGGGGCCAACGTCCTGACTTTC

D: -
V: TRBV23-1
length: 12
J: TRBJ2-1
size: -
CDR3: CASSQSLGVKFF
DNA: TGCGCCAGCAGTCAATCTCTGGGAGTAAAGTTCTTC

D: -
V: TRBV19
length: 15
J: TRBJ2-7
size: -
CDR3: CASSIGGGSTHEQYF
DNA: TGTGCCAGTAGTATAGGAGGAGGGTCCACCCACGAGCAGTACTTC

D: -
V: TRBV11-3
length: 16
J: TRBJ1-5
size: few
CDR3: CASSLDLNRRAGTGHF
DNA: TGTGCCAGCAGCTTAGATCTTAACAGGCGGGCGGGGACGGGGCATTTT

D: TRBD2
V: TRBV6-6
length: 16
J: TRBJ2-7
size: -
CDR3: CASCVLAGGQSYEQYF
DNA: TGTGCCAGCTGCGTACTAGCGGGAGGACAATCCTACGAGCAGTACTTC